The sequence of this T cell receptor (beta chain) was determined in a study of cytomegalovirus exposure and HLA in healthy donors. Study context: The Caucasian-associated ancestry cluster contained around four fifths of the roughly 370 genotyped donors.

The length of the CDR3 is 12 residues. V dropped 4 bases and J dropped 4 bases, with 7 bases sitting between them. CDR1 SGHNT and CDR2 YYREEE come from the germline V gene (reference sequence). Each of the donors was a healthy bone marrow donor. The donors, nominally healthy at sampling, likely had unrecorded immune exposures. Primers: 60 Vbeta forward and 13 Jbeta reverse. Clones were sequenced by immunoSEQ multiplex PCR, and TCRdb holds only the in-frame ones, with some missing. The data contain 35,000 to 45,000 clones, 90% to 95% of them singletons. This chain uses TRBV5-4 with TRBJ2-3; no firm D call. Sample: PBMCs. This TCR was sampled from a woman aged 18-30 years in good health and CMV-seronegative. This CDR3 reads CASSRYADTQYF. CDR3 nucleotides: TGTGCCAGCAGCCGTTATGCAGATACGCAGTATTTT.